This record looks at one T cell receptor (beta chain) sequence and its context. What it binds is unknown. The sample is drawn from a study of T cell responses to AZD1222 COVID-19 vaccine. Study-level points and caveats: Dominant at 160-218 and 743-854, vaccine-associated CD4 TCRs also spanned spike. Sampling captured repertoires only after the peak T cell response. Reportedly, nearly half of unique spike TCRs recognized epitopes outside B.1.351/B.1.1.7 mutations.

This CDR3 is 13 amino acids long. CDR1 LNHDA and CDR2 SQIVND come from the germline V gene (reference sequence). Measured with immunoSEQ multiplex PCR; TCRdb has only the in-frame clones, and not every one. The sample holds 80,000 to 100,000 clones, around 85% seen once. The sequence was obtained from an adult who received the AZD1222 COVID-19 vaccine. V usage is TRBV19 and J usage is TRBJ1-5; 7 bases are shared with TRBD1. The source material was peripheral blood, sampled 28 days after the second AZD1222 dose. CDR3 DNA: TGTGTCAAGAGGCTTTCACAGGGGCAGCCCCAGCATTTT. The encoded protein is CVKRLSQGQPQHF.